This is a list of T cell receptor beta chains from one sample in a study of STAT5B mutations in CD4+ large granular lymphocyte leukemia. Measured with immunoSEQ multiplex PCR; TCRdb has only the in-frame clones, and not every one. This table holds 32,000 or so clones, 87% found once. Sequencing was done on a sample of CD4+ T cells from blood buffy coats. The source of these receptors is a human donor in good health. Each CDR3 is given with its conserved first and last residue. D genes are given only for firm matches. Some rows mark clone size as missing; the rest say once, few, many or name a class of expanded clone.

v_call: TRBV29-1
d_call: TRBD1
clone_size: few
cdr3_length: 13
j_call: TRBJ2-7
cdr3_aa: CSVGGTGGREQYF
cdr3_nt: TGCAGCGTTGGGGGGACAGGGGGCAGGGAGCAGTACTTC

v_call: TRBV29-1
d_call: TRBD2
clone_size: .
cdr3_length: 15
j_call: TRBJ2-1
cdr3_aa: CSVAQGGGRGNEQFF
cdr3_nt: TGCAGCGTTGCTCAGGGTGGCGGGAGGGGAAATGAGCAGTTCTTC

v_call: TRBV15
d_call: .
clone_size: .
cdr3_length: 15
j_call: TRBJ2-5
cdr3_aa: CATSREFEYQETQYF
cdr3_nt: TGTGCCACCAGCAGAGAGTTCGAGTACCAAGAGACCCAGTACTTC

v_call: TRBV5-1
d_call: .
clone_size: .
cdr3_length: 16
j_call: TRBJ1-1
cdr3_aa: CASSLRGGTRNTEAFF
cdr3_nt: TGCGCCAGCAGCTTGAGGGGGGGCACGAGGAACACTGAAGCTTTCTTT

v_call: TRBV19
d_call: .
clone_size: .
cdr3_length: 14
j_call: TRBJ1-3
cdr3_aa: CASSRTISGNTIYF
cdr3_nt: TGTGCCAGTAGTCGGACGATCTCTGGAAACACCATATATTTT

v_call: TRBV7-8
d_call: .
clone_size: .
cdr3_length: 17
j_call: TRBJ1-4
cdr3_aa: CASSLERDRGWIGKLFF
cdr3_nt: TGTGCCAGCAGCTTAGAAAGGGACCGTGGCTGGATAGGGAAACTGTTTTTT

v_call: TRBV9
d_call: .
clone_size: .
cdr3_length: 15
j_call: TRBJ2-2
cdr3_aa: CASSPRQKNTGELFF
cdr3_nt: TGTGCCAGCAGCCCCCGACAGAAGAACACCGGGGAGCTGTTTTTT

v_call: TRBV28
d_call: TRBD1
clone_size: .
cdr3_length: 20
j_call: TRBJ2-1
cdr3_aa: CASSFPGQGAAGGLYNEQFF
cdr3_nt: TGTGCCAGCAGTTTTCCGGGACAGGGGGCTGCGGGAGGGCTCTACAATGAGCAGTTCTTC

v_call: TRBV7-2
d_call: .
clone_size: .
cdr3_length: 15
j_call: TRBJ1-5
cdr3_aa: CASSSRAASNQPQHF
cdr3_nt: TGTGCCAGCAGCTCCAGGGCGGCGAGCAATCAGCCCCAGCATTTT

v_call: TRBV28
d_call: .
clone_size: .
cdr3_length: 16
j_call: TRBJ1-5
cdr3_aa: CASSLYRFSSNQPQHF
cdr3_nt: TGTGCCAGCAGTTTATACAGGTTCTCTAGCAATCAGCCCCAGCATTTT

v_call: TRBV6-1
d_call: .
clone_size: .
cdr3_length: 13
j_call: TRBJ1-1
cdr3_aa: CASRVGSNTEAFF
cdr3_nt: TGTGCCAGCAGAGTGGGGTCGAACACTGAAGCTTTCTTT

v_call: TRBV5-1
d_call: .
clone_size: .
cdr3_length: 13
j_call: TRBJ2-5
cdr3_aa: CASSSGLRETQYF
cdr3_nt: TGCGCCAGCAGCTCAGGGCTCCGAGAGACCCAGTACTTC

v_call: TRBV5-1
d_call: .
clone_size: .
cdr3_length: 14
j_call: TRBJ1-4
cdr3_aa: CASNGGNPNEKLFF
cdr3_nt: TGCGCCAGCAACGGGGGGAACCCGAATGAAAAACTGTTTTTT

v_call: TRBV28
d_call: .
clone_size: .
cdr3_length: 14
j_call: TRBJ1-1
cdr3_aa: CASRQNGGNTEAFF
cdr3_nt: TGTGCCAGCAGACAGAACGGGGGAAACACTGAAGCTTTCTTT

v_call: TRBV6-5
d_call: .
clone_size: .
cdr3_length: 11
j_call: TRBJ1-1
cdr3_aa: CASSYSGRAFF
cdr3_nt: TGTGCCAGCAGTTACTCGGGTCGAGCTTTCTTT

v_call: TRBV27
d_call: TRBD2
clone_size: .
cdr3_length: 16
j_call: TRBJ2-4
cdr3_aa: CASSLRSGPDKNIQYF
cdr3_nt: TGTGCCAGCAGTTTACGTAGCGGGCCAGACAAAAACATTCAGTACTTC

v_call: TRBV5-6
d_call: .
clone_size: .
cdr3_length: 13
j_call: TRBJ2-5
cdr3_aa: CASSLRGRETQYF
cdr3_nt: TGTGCCAGCAGCTTGAGGGGAAGGGAGACCCAGTACTTC

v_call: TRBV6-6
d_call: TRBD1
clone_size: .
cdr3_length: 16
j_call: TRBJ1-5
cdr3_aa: CASSYSGDSGNQPQHF
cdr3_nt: TGTGCCAGCAGTTACTCAGGGGACAGTGGCAATCAGCCCCAGCATTTT

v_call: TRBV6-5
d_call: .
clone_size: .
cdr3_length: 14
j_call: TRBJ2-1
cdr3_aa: CASSYPGGRNEQFF
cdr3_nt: TGTGCCAGCAGTTACCCCGGGGGTCGGAATGAGCAGTTCTTC

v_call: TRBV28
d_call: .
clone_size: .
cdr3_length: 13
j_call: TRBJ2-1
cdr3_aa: CASTLEGLNEQFF
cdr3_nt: TGTGCCAGCACCCTGGAGGGCCTCAATGAGCAGTTCTTC

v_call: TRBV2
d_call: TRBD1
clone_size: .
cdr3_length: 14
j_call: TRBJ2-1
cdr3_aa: CASRDRASYNEQFF
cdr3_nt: TGTGCCAGCAGGGACAGGGCTTCCTACAATGAGCAGTTCTTC

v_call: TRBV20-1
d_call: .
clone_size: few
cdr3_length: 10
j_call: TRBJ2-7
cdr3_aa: CSAAHYEQYF
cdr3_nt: TGCAGTGCTGCCCACTACGAGCAGTACTTC